This T cell receptor (beta chain) was documented in a study of monozygotic twins with inflammatory bowel disease. Germline CDR1 is MNHEY and CDR2 is SVGAGI. CDR3 length: 14 amino acids. During cDNA synthesis, UMIs that each contained a 6-nucleotide sample barcode were added by means of template switching. Amplification of TCRalpha and TCRbeta cDNA involved two nested PCRs that ran for around 15 and 10 cycles. TCRdb re-called the 5' RACE reads, yielding one record per CDR3 amino acid sequence without DNA. This sample contains approximately 200,000 distinct CDR3 sequences. Sequencing was performed on blood. The TCR was taken from a human donor with ulcerative colitis or Crohn's disease, or a healthy co-twin of an affected twin (not recorded which). The chain carries TRBV6-5 and TRBJ2-7. The CDR3 sequence is CASSYQQEWDEQYF.